This passage covers 31 T cell receptor beta chains from one sample sequenced in a study of sequential checkpoint blockade in melanoma. The table came from immunoSEQ multiplex PCR; TCRdb's copy has only in-frame clones and leaves some out. The sample yields roughly 13,000 clones, 52% seen once. Treatment indicated: randomized to nivolumab then ipilimumab (arm A) or the reverse (arm B). This specimen consisted of CD8+ T cells sorted from blood (inferred from file names), obtained from a patient given nivolumab and ipilimumab in sequence. The receptor source for this set is a human donor with melanoma.

The chain employs TRBV9 and TRBJ2-1; 9 bases are shared with TRBD2. The junction had 4 bases not matched to a gene; V was cut back by 0 bases and J by 6 bases. CDR3 length equals 15 residues. Germline CDR1 reads SGDLS; CDR2 reads YYNGEE. CDR3 residues: CASSVAGGRANEQFF. CDR3 sequence (DNA): TGTGCCAGCAGCGTAGCCGGCGGGAGGGCCAATGAGCAGTTCTTC.

The J gene is TRBJ1-2, the V gene TRBV5-5; 12 bases fit TRBD1. The V gene end was trimmed by 4 bases and the J gene end by 5 bases; junction bases not matched to a gene: 3. The CDR3 contains 14 residues. Germline V gene sequence: CDR1 SGHKS, CDR2 YYEKEE (reference sequence). CDR3 in amino acids: CASSPGQGAYGYTF. DNA of the CDR3: TGTGCCAGCAGCCCGGGACAGGGGGCGTATGGCTACACCTTC.

The chain recombines TRBV4-1 with TRBJ2-1; 10 positions agree with TRBD2. The CDR3 runs 16 residues. The trim removed 4 bases at V and 3 bases at J, leaving 6 bases unmatched. Per germline, CDR1 MGHRA and CDR2 YSYEKL. In DNA, the CDR3 is TGCGCCAGCAGCCGTCTAACTAGCGGGGACTACAATGAGCAGTTCTTC. It translates to CASSRLTSGDYNEQFF.

This clone was counted a single time. This chain joins TRBV2 and TRBJ1-3, with D maybe TRBD1 (6 bases). Per the germline V gene, CDR1 is SNHLY and CDR2 is FYNNEI. V was clipped by 2 bases and J by 0 bases, with 11 bases between them. The CDR3 covers 16 residues. The CDR3: CASSESGGLSGNTIYF. In DNA, the CDR3 is TGTGCCAGCAGTGAATCGGGGGGCCTCTCTGGAAACACCATATATTTT.

The chain recombines TRBV5-6 with TRBJ2-5, with unresolved D. The DNA end is more similar to TRBJ2-7, so the J call may be wrong. Germline lookup yields CDR1 SGHDT and CDR2 YYEEEE. This CDR3 is built from 14 residues. CDR3 sequence reads: CASSFSSVFYEQYF. CDR3 coding DNA: TGTGCCAGCAGCTTTTCTTCCGTCTTCTACGAGCAGTACTTC.

The chain is built from TRBV7-9 and TRBJ2-1, with 11 positions matching TRBD2. The V gene end was trimmed by 2 bases and the J gene end by 8 bases; junction bases not matched to a gene: 5. Germline V lookup: CDR1 SEHNR, CDR2 FQNEAQ (reference sequence). The CDR3 is made up of 15 amino acids. The CDR3 DNA follows: TGTGCCAGCAGCTTACGGACTAGCGGGTATTATGAGCAGTTCTTC. Translating gives CASSLRTSGYYEQFF.

The chain is built from TRBV2 and TRBJ2-1; TRBD1 matches 8 bases. Germline loops: CDR1 SNHLY, CDR2 FYNNEI. CDR3 length: 13 amino acids. With V trimmed by 8 bases and J by 8 bases, 8 bases remained unmatched. CDR3 sequence (DNA): TGTGCCAGCCCTCCAGGGGGCCTCTATGAGCAGTTCTTC. This encodes CASPPGGLYEQFF. The full variable domain, with the rest looked up from reference TRBV2 and TRBJ2-1, is EPEVTQTPSHQVTQMGQEVILRCVPISNHLYFYWYRQILGQKVEFLVSFYNNEISEKSEIFDDQFSVERPDGSNFTLKIRSTKLEDSAMYFCASPPGGLYEQFFGPGTRLTVL.

The chain links TRBV29-1 to TRBJ1-2; tentative D call: TRBD1 (6 bases). Between the trimmed V and J ends, which lost 8 bases and 7 bases, there was a span of 17 bases. The CDR3 is 12 residues long. Germline V gene sequence: CDR1 SQVTM, CDR2 ANQGSEA. DNA of the CDR3: TGCAGCTCCCCCTCAGGGGAGGGTGGCTACACCTTC. It is translated as CSSPSGEGGYTF.

This clone was recorded a few times. This rearrangement joins TRBV9 to TRBJ2-5; D unresolved. Germline values: CDR1 SGDLS, CDR2 YYNGEE. V was pared by 2 bases and J by 5 bases, with 10 bases between. This CDR3 has 13 amino acids. The CDR3 loop reads CASSVGDSETQYF. CDR3 coding DNA: TGTGCCAGCAGCGTTGGAGATTCGGAGACCCAGTACTTC.

The rearrangement uses TRBV7-9 and TRBJ2-1; 9 bases match TRBD2. This CDR3 has 16 amino acids. Trimming at V came to 3 bases and at J to 4 bases, leaving 7 bases not matched to a gene. Germline assignment: CDR1 SEHNR and CDR2 FQNEAQ (reference sequence). CDR3 DNA: TGTGCCAGCAGCTTGGGGGTAGCGGGGGTTTACAATGAGCAGTTCTTC. Translation: CASSLGVAGVYNEQFF.

The chain has TRBV5-6 and TRBJ2-1, with 9 positions matching TRBD2. This CDR3 has 13 residues. Germline V gene data show CDR1 as SGHDT and CDR2 as YYEEEE. J gave up 10 bases and V 4 bases, and 6 bases lay outside the gene matches. The CDR3 nucleotides are TGTGCCAGCAGCACGACTAGCGGACGGGAGCAGTTCTTC. As protein: CASSTTSGREQFF.

The chain couples TRBV5-4 to TRBJ2-7; a weak D match, TRBD2 (6 bases). This CDR3 has 14 amino acids. Trimming shortened V by 1 base and J by 3 bases, and 11 bases separated the two germline ends. CDR1 is SGHNT, CDR2 YYREEE, per germline (reference sequence). The DNA for the CDR3 is TGTGCCAGCAGCTTGCGGGGGATCGGCTACGAGCAGTACTTC. As protein: CASSLRGIGYEQYF.

This clone was seen only once. The chain couples TRBV7-9 to TRBJ2-5; the D gene is possibly TRBD1 (6 bases). Germline V CDR1 and CDR2: SEHNR, FQNEAQ (reference sequence). V was trimmed by 3 bases and J by 0 bases, leaving 8 bases between them. The CDR3 length is 14 residues. The CDR3 protein is CASSFQGYQETQYF. The DNA of the CDR3 is TGTGCCAGCAGCTTTCAGGGGTACCAAGAGACCCAGTACTTC.

The V and J genes are TRBV18 and TRBJ2-5, with 10 nucleotides matching TRBD1. In germline, CDR1 is KGHSH, CDR2 LQKENI. V lost 6 bases and J lost 4; bases outside the gene matches: 8. The CDR3 has 15 amino acids. The CDR3 here is CASSPETGGSETQYF. In DNA, the CDR3 is TGTGCCAGCTCGCCAGAGACAGGGGGCTCAGAGACCCAGTACTTC.

This sequence joins TRBV27 and TRBJ2-3, with 8 bases lining up with TRBD2. Germline V gene data show CDR1 as MNHEY and CDR2 as SMNVEV (reference sequence). The CDR3 contains 15 residues. With V trimmed by 3 bases and J by 4 bases, 6 bases remained unmatched. CDR3 region: CASSFGSGNADTQYF. CDR3 in DNA: TGTGCCAGCAGTTTCGGTAGCGGGAACGCAGATACGCAGTATTTT.

The V gene is TRBV15, the J gene TRBJ2-3; TRBD2 matches 10 bases. CDR3 size: 18 residues. The germline CDR1 and CDR2 sequences are LNHNV and YYDKDF (reference sequence). V shed 4 bases and J 6 bases; nucleotides not matched to a gene: 16. CDR3 amino acids: CATSKEYLAGEMADTQYF. In DNA, the CDR3 is TGTGCCACCAGCAAGGAGTACCTAGCGGGAGAGATGGCGGATACGCAGTATTTT. Filled out from reference TRBV15 and TRBJ2-3, the complete variable domain reads DAMVIQNPRYQVTQFGKPVTLSCSQTLNHNVMYWYQQKSSQAPKLLFHYYDKDFNNEADTPDNFQSRRPNTSFCFLDIRSPGLGDTAMYLCATSKEYLAGEMADTQYFGPGTRLTVL.

The chain combines TRBV11-2 with TRBJ2-1; TRBD2 matches at 8 bases. The CDR3 is 15 residues long. The junction had 12 bases not matched to a gene; V was cut back by 7 bases and J by 7 bases. CDR1 SGHAT and CDR2 FQNNGV come from the germline V gene. CDR3 loop: CASTLGTSGLNEQFF. CDR3 DNA: TGTGCCAGCACCTTGGGCACTAGCGGACTAAATGAGCAGTTCTTC. The full variable domain, completed using reference TRBV11-2 and TRBJ2-1, is EAGVAQSPRYKIIEKRQSVAFWCNPISGHATLYWYQQILGQGPKLLIQFQNNGVVDDSQLPKDRFSAERLKGVDSTLKIQPAKLEDSAVYLCASTLGTSGLNEQFFGPGTRLTVL.

This clone occurred a few times. The CDR3 DNA reads TGTGCCATCAGACAAGCAGCGGGGGGGCCCAATGAGCAGTTCTTC. Amino acid sequence: CAIRQAAGGPNEQFF. This rearrangement joins TRBV10-3 to TRBJ2-1; 10 nucleotides match TRBD2. The J segment lost 6 bases and the V segment lost 6 bases, leaving 8 bases of the junction unmatched. The CDR3 runs 15 residues. The V gene's germline CDR1 is ENHRY and CDR2 SYGVKD.

This clone was counted a few times. V gene TRBV27 combines with J gene TRBJ2-2, with 9 positions matching TRBD2. From germline, CDR1 is MNHEY and CDR2 SMNVEV (reference sequence). J was trimmed by 3 bases and V by 2 bases; bases with no gene match: 4. The CDR3 contains 16 residues. The CDR3 DNA sequence: TGTGCCAGCAGTTTAGCCCCTAGCGGGGACACCGGGGAGCTGTTTTTT. Translated: CASSLAPSGDTGELFF.

The CDR3 DNA reads as TGTGCCAGCAGCACCGTCGAATCAGGGGGTTTGTATGAGCAGTTCTTC. Its translation: CASSTVESGGLYEQFF. V usage is TRBV7-2 and J usage is TRBJ2-1; 7 bases fit TRBD1. CDR1 and CDR2 (germline): SGHTA, FQGNSA. The CDR3 extends over 16 amino acids. With 5 bases clipped from V and 8 bases from J, the junction kept 15 bases outside the gene matches. Supplemented by reference TRBV7-2 and TRBJ2-1, the full variable domain reads GAGVSQSPSNKVTEKGKDVELRCDPISGHTALYWYRQSLGQGLEFLIYFQGNSAPDKSGLPSDRFSAERTGGSVSTLTIQRTQQEDSAVYLCASSTVESGGLYEQFFGPGTRLTVL.

This chain joins TRBV13 and TRBJ2-3; a possible D gene is TRBD2 (5 bases). CDR3 length: 14 amino acids. Germline V CDR1 and CDR2: PRHDT, FYEKMQ (reference sequence). The ends were cut back, 1 base at V and 0 bases at J, with 5 bases in the middle. The CDR3 spells CASSLAGSTDTQYF. In DNA form, the CDR3 reads TGTGCCAGCAGCTTAGCGGGGAGCACAGATACGCAGTATTTT.

The chain joins TRBV28 to TRBJ2-7; no clear D. The CDR3 runs 12 residues. CDR1 and CDR2 (germline): MDHEN, SYDVKM. Trimming removed 6 bases from V and 4 bases from J, with 10 bases in between. The CDR3 sequence is CASSPPEYEQYF. CDR3 nucleotide sequence: TGTGCCAGCAGCCCCCCGGAGTACGAGCAGTACTTC.

This rearrangement joins TRBV19 to TRBJ1-1; tentatively, D is TRBD1 (6 bases). Germline lookup yields CDR1 LNHDA and CDR2 SQIVND (reference sequence). V lost 2 bases and J 0 bases, leaving 10 bases between the germline ends. The CDR3 contains 15 residues. The CDR3 coding sequence is TGTGCCAGTAGTATAACAGGGTGGATGAACACTGAAGCTTTCTTT. Residues: CASSITGWMNTEAFF.

V and J are TRBV7-9 and TRBJ2-7, with 7 bases identical to TRBD1. The CDR3 has 12 residues. After removal of 9 bases from V and 3 bases from J, the junction contained 5 bases not matched to a gene. Per germline, CDR1 SEHNR and CDR2 FQNEAQ (reference sequence). The CDR3, as DNA: TGTGCCAGTGTCGGGACAGACTACGAGCAGTACTTC. Residues: CASVGTDYEQYF.

This chain links TRBV29-1 with TRBJ2-7; D is unclear. Germline V gives CDR1 SQVTM, CDR2 ANQGSEA. The V end lost 0 bases, the J end lost 0 bases, and 3 bases lay between the germline ends. The CDR3 spans 12 residues. The CDR3 DNA follows: TGCAGCGTTGAAGAGCGCTCCTACGAGCAGTACTTC. Its translation is CSVEERSYEQYF.

The rearrangement links TRBV27 to TRBJ1-2; a possible D gene is TRBD1 (6 bases). CDR1 and CDR2 (germline): MNHEY, SMNVEV (reference sequence). The V and J ends lost 3 bases and 6 bases respectively, with 14 bases between them. The CDR3 spans 14 residues. The CDR3 loop is CASSFTRGGDGYTF. The CDR3 region has the DNA TGTGCCAGCAGTTTTACCAGGGGTGGGGATGGCTACACCTTC.

The genes are TRBV7-9 and TRBJ2-4; D gene uncertain. The CDR3 is 12 residues long. Trimming took 2 bases from V and 8 from J, leaving 7 bases between them. Per germline, CDR1 SEHNR and CDR2 FQNEAQ (reference sequence). CDR3 nucleotide sequence: TGTGCCAGCAGCTTAAGAGTAGACATTCAGTACTTC. Translation gives CASSLRVDIQYF.

The chain carries TRBV30 and TRBJ2-7; 8 bases are a match to TRBD1. This CDR3 has 15 amino acids. V trimming: 3 bases; J trimming: 3 bases; junction bases outside the gene matches: 10. The V gene's germline CDR1 is GTSNPN and CDR2 SVGIG (reference sequence). Here the CDR3 DNA reads TGTGCCTGGAGCCCCGGACAGGGCACCATCTACGAGCAGTACTTC. Encoded protein: CAWSPGQGTIYEQYF.

The CDR3 coding sequence is TGTGCCAGCAGTCTAGACATCACAGGATCCTACGAGCAGTACTTC. Protein: CASSLDITGSYEQYF. This rearrangement joins TRBV6-5 to TRBJ2-7, with TRBD1 as a possible D gene (5 bases). Germline CDR1 and CDR2: MNHEY and SVGAGI. V was cut by 5 bases and J by 1 base, with 15 bases left in between. The length of the CDR3 is 15 residues.

This chain joins TRBV11-3 and TRBJ1-2; 10 nucleotides align to TRBD1. The CDR3 is made up of 14 amino acids. CDR1 and CDR2 from the germline V gene are SGHNT and YENEEA. The junction had 6 bases not matched to a gene; V was cut back by 3 bases and J by 8 bases. CDR3 nucleotides: TGTGCCAGCAGCTTTCGGGACAGGGGTAGGGGCTACACCTTC. Protein sequence: CASSFRDRGRGYTF.

This clone was observed a handful of times. The rearrangement uses TRBV18 and TRBJ2-1; 8 positions agree with TRBD1. Germline-derived CDR1 and CDR2 are KGHSH and LQKENI. The trim removed 3 bases at V and 1 base at J, leaving 2 bases unmatched. CDR3 length: 15 amino acids. CDR3 protein: CASSPTGGSYNEQFF. The CDR3 nucleotides read TGTGCCAGCTCACCCACAGGGGGTTCCTACAATGAGCAGTTCTTC.